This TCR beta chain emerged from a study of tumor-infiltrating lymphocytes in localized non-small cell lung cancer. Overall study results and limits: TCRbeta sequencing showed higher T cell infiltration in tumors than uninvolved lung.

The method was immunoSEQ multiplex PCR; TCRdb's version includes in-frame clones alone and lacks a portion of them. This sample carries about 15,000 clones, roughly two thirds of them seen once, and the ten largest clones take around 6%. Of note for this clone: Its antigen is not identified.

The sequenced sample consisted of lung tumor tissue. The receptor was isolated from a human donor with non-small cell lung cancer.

The CDR3 protein is CASSLWGSGETQYF. The CDR3 DNA reads as TGCGCCAGCAGCTTGTGGGGGTCTGGAGAGACCCAGTACTTC. This sequence joins TRBV5-1 and TRBJ2-5, with D perhaps being TRBD1 or TRBD2 (5 bases each). The CDR3 covers 14 residues. From germline, CDR1 is SGHRS and CDR2 YFSETQ. The germline V and J ends were trimmed by 1 base and 4 bases, with 11 bases remaining between them.